The 13 T cell receptor beta chains below were found in one sample sequenced in a study of OX40 agonist ivuxolimab in advanced cancers. Measured with immunoSEQ multiplex PCR; TCRdb has only the in-frame clones, and not every one. Of tens of thousands of clones in the sample, 70% to 90% were seen once. This material consisted of CD4+ or CD8+ T cells sorted from blood, taken in a trial of the OX40 agonist ivuxolimab. The receptors come from an adult with an advanced solid tumor such as melanoma, head and neck, liver or kidney cancer.

This chain joins TRBV28 and TRBJ2-1; 8 positions match TRBD2. V dropped 6 bases and J dropped 0; count of bases not matched to a gene: 4. The V gene's germline CDR1 is MDHEN and CDR2 SYDVKM. The CDR3 is 15 residues long. In DNA form, the CDR3 reads TGTGCCAGCAGATTAGCGGGGAGCTCCTACAATGAGCAGTTCTTC. Translating gives CASRLAGSSYNEQFF.

The V and J genes are TRBV6-5 and TRBJ2-7, with TRBD1 identical over 8 bases. V gave up 6 bases and J gave up 7 bases; unmatched junction bases: 8. Germline lookup yields CDR1 MNHEY and CDR2 SVGAGI. CDR3 length: 13 residues. The CDR3 protein is CASRYQGAREQYF. CDR3 nucleotide sequence: TGTGCCAGCAGGTATCAGGGGGCGCGGGAGCAGTACTTC.

The chain combines TRBV4-2 with TRBJ1-5, with D unclear. Trimming removed 0 bases at V and 6 bases at J, with 6 bases between. CDR1 LGHNA and CDR2 YNFKEQ come from the germline V gene. The CDR3 extends over 13 amino acids. The CDR3: CASSQESSQPQHF. DNA of the CDR3: TGTGCCAGCAGCCAAGAATCTTCTCAGCCCCAGCATTTT.

The rearrangement uses TRBV5-4 and TRBJ2-7; the D call may be TRBD1 or TRBD2 (5 bases each). There are 13 residues in the CDR3. V dropped 8 bases and J dropped 2 bases, with 14 bases sitting between them. Germline V gene lookup returns CDR1 SGHNT and CDR2 YYREEE (reference sequence). This CDR3 reads CASTRGRAYEQYF. The DNA for the CDR3 is TGTGCCAGTACCCGGGGCAGAGCCTACGAGCAGTACTTC.

J is TRBJ2-6 and V is TRBV19, with a weak D call TRBD1 (6 bases). CDR1 and CDR2 (germline): LNHDA, SQIVND (reference sequence). The CDR3 is 14 amino acids. V lost 6 bases and J 0 bases, leaving 6 bases between the germline ends. CDR3 in amino acids: CASRDSSGANVLTF. In DNA, the CDR3 is TGTGCCAGTAGGGACAGCTCTGGGGCCAACGTCCTGACTTTC.

The chain is built from TRBV2 and TRBJ1-5, with D hard to call. The CDR3 runs to 13 residues. Germline V gene data show CDR1 as SNHLY and CDR2 as FYNNEI. V was pared by 8 bases and J by 5 bases, with 13 bases between. The CDR3 nucleotides read TGTGCCAGCGTTCAGGAGTCGGATCAGCCCCAGCATTTT. Translated: CASVQESDQPQHF.

As for this clone: One junction end disagrees with the germline gene, perhaps due to a read error. The chain links TRBV27 to TRBJ1-1, with D possibly TRBD1 on 5 matching bases. CDR3 length equals 15 residues. Germline loops: CDR1 MNHEY, CDR2 SMNVEV (reference sequence). CDR3 in DNA: TGTGCCAGCAGTTCGGTGGCAGGGTCGGACACTGAAGCTCTCTTT. Residues: CASSSVAGSDTEALF.

This clone is deemed medium-sized. The genes are TRBV27 and TRBJ2-7, with a weak D call TRBD1 (6 bases). The CDR3 is 11 residues long. V was clipped by 10 bases and J by 4 bases, with 11 bases between them. Germline CDR1 MNHEY, CDR2 SMNVEV (reference sequence). DNA of the CDR3: TGTGCCACCGCAACAGGGTACGAGCAGTACTTC. Its protein product is CATATGYEQYF.

V and J are TRBV5-1 and TRBJ2-7, with D perhaps matching TRBD1 (5 bases). The V and J ends lost 1 base and 5 bases respectively, with 13 bases between them. The CDR3 totals 14 residues. Germline CDR1 SGHRS, CDR2 YFSETQ. The CDR3 coding sequence is TGCGCCAGCAGCTTGTTTCAGGGCTCGAACGAGCAGTACTTC. It translates to CASSLFQGSNEQYF.

This rearrangement joins TRBV7-2 to TRBJ1-1; possibly TRBD1 for D (6 bases). The ends were cut back, 7 bases at V and 5 bases at J, with 17 bases in the middle. The CDR3 consists of 14 residues. Per the germline V gene, CDR1 is SGHTA and CDR2 is FQGNSA. The CDR3 nucleotides are TGTGCCAGCAAGGGGGGCTCCCGGCGGACTGAAGCTTTCTTT. This translates into CASKGGSRRTEAFF. Drawing the rest from reference TRBV7-2 and TRBJ1-1, the complete variable domain is GAGVSQSPSNKVTEKGKDVELRCDPISGHTALYWYRQSLGQGLEFLIYFQGNSAPDKSGLPSDRFSAERTGGSVSTLTIQRTQQEDSAVYLCASKGGSRRTEAFFGQGTRLTVV.

The V and J genes are TRBV9 and TRBJ1-1; unclear D gene. The V end lost 0 bases, the J end lost 1 base, and 7 bases lay between the germline ends. The germline CDR1 and CDR2 sequences are SGDLS and YYNGEE. CDR3 size: 14 residues. In DNA form, the CDR3 reads TGTGCCAGCAGCGTAGTTCCGGGGAACACTGAAGCTTTCTTT. Protein sequence: CASSVVPGNTEAFF. Variable domain in full (rest from reference TRBV9 and TRBJ1-1): DSGVTQTPKHLITATGQRVTLRCSPRSGDLSVYWYQQSLDQGLQFLIQYYNGEERAKGNILERFSAQQFPDLHSELNLSSLELGDSALYFCASSVVPGNTEAFFGQGTRLTVV.

The chain combines TRBV12-5 with TRBJ1-2; D is ambiguous. Germline V gene sequence: CDR1 LGHNT, CDR2 FRNRAP. The CDR3 runs 13 residues. V lost 5 bases to trimming and J lost 7 bases, with 14 bases between them. In DNA, the CDR3 is TGTGCTAGTGGTGAGGTAGCGCAGTCTGGCTACACCTTC. Translation gives CASGEVAQSGYTF.

This clone showed up just a few times. The J gene is TRBJ1-5, the V gene TRBV7-2; D not certain. The V gene lost 2 bases and the J gene lost 0 bases, with 11 bases spanning the gap. The CDR3 runs to 16 residues. The V gene's germline CDR1 is SGHTA and CDR2 FQGNSA. CDR3 residues: CASSLMAGDSNQPQHF. The CDR3 DNA sequence: TGTGCCAGCAGCTTAATGGCAGGAGATAGCAATCAGCCCCAGCATTTT.